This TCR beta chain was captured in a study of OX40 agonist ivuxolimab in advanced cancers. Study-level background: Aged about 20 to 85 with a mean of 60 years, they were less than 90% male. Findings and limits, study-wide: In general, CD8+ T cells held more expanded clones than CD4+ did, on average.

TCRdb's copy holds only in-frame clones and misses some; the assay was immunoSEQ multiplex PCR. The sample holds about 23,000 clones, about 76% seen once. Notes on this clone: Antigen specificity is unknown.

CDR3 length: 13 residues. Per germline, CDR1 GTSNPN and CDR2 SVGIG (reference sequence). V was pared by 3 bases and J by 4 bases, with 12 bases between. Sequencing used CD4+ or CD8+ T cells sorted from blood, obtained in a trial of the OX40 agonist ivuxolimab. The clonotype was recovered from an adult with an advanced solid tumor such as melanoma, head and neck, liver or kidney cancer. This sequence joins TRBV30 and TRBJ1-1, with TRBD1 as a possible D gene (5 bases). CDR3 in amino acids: CAWRTGGVTEAFF. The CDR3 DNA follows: TGTGCCTGGAGGACCGGGGGGGTCACTGAAGCTTTCTTT.